These 27 T cell receptor beta chains share one sample of origin, sequenced in a study of PD-1 blockade in classical Hodgkin lymphoma. The assay was immunoSEQ multiplex PCR, and TCRdb's table has in-frame clones only and misses some. This sample has under 50,000 clones; 60% to 75% occur once, and the top ten carry 2.5% to 3.5%. Time point here: cycle 4 day 1 (C4D1), after around six weeks of nivolumab. Relapse was seen in all patients after autologous stem cell transplantation, and brentuximab vedotin exposure was variable. The material was peripheral blood mononuclear cells (PBMCs), obtained before the fourth cycle of nivolumab. These TCRs come from a human donor with classical Hodgkin lymphoma.

This rearrangement joins TRBV27 to TRBJ1-5; 10 bases are a match to TRBD1. CDR3 size: 15 residues. Per the germline V gene, CDR1 is MNHEY and CDR2 is SMNVEV (reference sequence). V dropped 6 bases and J dropped 6; count of bases not matched to a gene: 8. In nucleotides, the CDR3 is TGTGCCAGCAGACGGGCGGGACAGGGGACTCAGCCCCAGCATTTT. It yields the protein CASRRAGQGTQPQHF.

The chain is built from TRBV6-1 and TRBJ2-3; D is uncertain. Germline values: CDR1 MNHNS, CDR2 SASEGT. V dropped 3 bases and J dropped 2 bases, with 9 bases sitting between them. This CDR3 contains 14 residues. CDR3 nucleotide sequence: TGTGCCAGCAGTGAGACCCCAGTCACAGATACGCAGTATTTT. Amino acids: CASSETPVTDTQYF.

This sequence joins TRBV11-2 and TRBJ2-7; no firm D call. The germline CDR1 and CDR2 sequences are SGHAT and FQNNGV. The CDR3 loop spans 14 amino acids. Trimming removed 3 bases from V and 6 bases from J, with 15 bases in between. CDR3 in DNA: TGTGCCAGCAGCTTTCAGGCCTCGGGTCTCGAGCAGTACTTC. Translated, it gives CASSFQASGLEQYF.

This clone showed up just a few times. V gene TRBV11-3 combines with J gene TRBJ2-6; D is possibly TRBD2 (5 bases). CDR3 length: 15 residues. Germline-derived CDR1 and CDR2 are SGHNT and YENEEA. Trimming removed 1 base at V and 4 bases at J, with 8 bases between. The CDR3: CASSLGGPGANVLTF. The CDR3 DNA is TGTGCCAGCAGCTTAGGAGGGCCCGGGGCCAACGTCCTGACTTTC.

Worth noting for this clone: Different DNA sequences within this sample yield the same CDR3. CDR3 loop: CASSLDRVNTEAFF. The CDR3 nucleotides read TGTGCCAGTAGTTTGGACAGAGTAAACACTGAAGCTTTCTTT. The rearrangement links TRBV19 to TRBJ1-1; tentative D call: TRBD1 (6 bases). V was shortened by 5 bases and J by 2 bases, with 12 bases between the two germline ends. Germline values: CDR1 LNHDA, CDR2 SQIVND (reference sequence). The CDR3 has 14 amino acids. The full variable domain, rest sourced from reference TRBV19 and TRBJ1-1, is DGGITQSPKYLFRKEGQNVTLSCEQNLNHDAMYWYRQDPGQGLRLIYYSQIVNDFQKGDIAEGYSVSREKKESFPLTVTSAQKNPTAFYLCASSLDRVNTEAFFGQGTRLTVV.

The CDR3, as DNA: TGCGCCAGCAGCGATCCTCGGGAGGGGGGCTATGGCTACACCTTC. This codes for CASSDPREGGYGYTF. The chain links TRBV5-1 to TRBJ1-2; weak D call: TRBD1 (6 bases). CDR1 SGHRS and CDR2 YFSETQ come from the germline V gene. The CDR3 contains 15 residues. V lost 4 bases, J lost 4 bases, and 17 bases lay in between.

CDR3 DNA sequence: TGTGCCAGCAGCCCCGGTGCTACCCAAAGGCCCGGGGAGCTGTTTTTT. Translation: CASSPGATQRPGELFF. The chain uses TRBV7-3 and TRBJ2-2; D uncertain. V lost 5 bases and J 6 bases, leaving 19 bases between the germline ends. This CDR3 contains 16 residues. Germline lookup yields CDR1 SGHTA and CDR2 FQGTGA.

Of note for this clone: Other DNA sequences in the same sample also yield this CDR3. The CDR3 loop is CASSLGYEQYF. CDR3 coding DNA: TGTGCCAGCAGCTTGGGGTACGAGCAGTACTTC. V is TRBV5-6 and J is TRBJ2-7; D is undetermined. The CDR3 is 11 residues long. V lost 0 bases and J 4 bases, leaving 2 bases between the germline ends. Germline V gene sequence: CDR1 SGHDT, CDR2 YYEEEE.

The chain has TRBV19 and TRBJ1-5, with D perhaps TRBD1 (6 bases). Between the trimmed V and J ends, which lost 7 bases and 1 base, there was a span of 11 bases. Per germline, CDR1 LNHDA and CDR2 SQIVND (reference sequence). The CDR3 extends over 14 amino acids. DNA of the CDR3: TGTGCCAGTACGACAGGTTTGAGCAATCAGCCCCAGCATTTT. Protein sequence: CASTTGLSNQPQHF.

This sequence joins TRBV10-1 and TRBJ2-1; D could derive from TRBD1 or TRBD2 (5 bases each). The V end was cut by 1 base, the J end by 9 bases, with 16 bases between. Germline V gene lookup returns CDR1 WNHNN and CDR2 SYGVQD (reference sequence). The CDR3 loop spans 15 amino acids. The CDR3 DNA reads TGCGCCAGCAGTGAGTTCAGGGTCCGTCGGGGTGAGCAGTTCTTC. This encodes CASSEFRVRRGEQFF.

V and J are TRBV6-1 and TRBJ2-3, with TRBD2 matching over 15 bases. There are 16 residues in the CDR3. CDR1 and CDR2 from the germline V gene are MNHNS and SASEGT. J was trimmed by 5 bases and V by 4 bases; bases with no gene match: 4. The CDR3 DNA sequence: TGTGCCAGCAGTGCGGGACTAGCGGGGGGTAGAGATACGCAGTATTTT. It encodes CASSAGLAGGRDTQYF.

J is TRBJ1-1 and V is TRBV6-6; D possibly corresponds to TRBD1 (5 bases). This CDR3 is built from 12 residues. V gave up 5 bases and J gave up 5 bases, with 9 bases separating them. From germline, CDR1 is MNHNY and CDR2 SVGAGI (reference sequence). The CDR3 DNA is TGTGCCAGCAGTCAAGGGGTGACTGAAGCTTTCTTT. As protein: CASSQGVTEAFF.

The rearrangement links TRBV7-7 to TRBJ1-2; TRBD1 is a possible D gene (5 bases). This CDR3 is 13 amino acids long. With 1 base removed from V and 7 bases from J, the gap between germline ends came to 10 bases. CDR1 and CDR2 (germline): SSHAT, FNYEAQ (reference sequence). The CDR3 region is CASSLEGSAGYTF. In nucleotides, the CDR3 is TGTGCCAGCAGCTTAGAGGGGTCGGCTGGCTACACCTTC.

This clone was counted between two and nine times. This chain joins TRBV19 and TRBJ2-3; possibly TRBD2 for D (5 bases). This CDR3 is built from 15 residues. Deletions cut 10 bases from V and 2 bases from J, with 19 bases between. CDR1 and CDR2 from the germline V gene are LNHDA and SQIVND (reference sequence). CDR3 in amino acids: CATSRSGIPTDTQYF. For the CDR3, the DNA is TGTGCCACCTCACGTTCCGGGATCCCCACAGATACGCAGTATTTT.

V and J are TRBV5-1 and TRBJ2-5; tentative D call: TRBD2 (5 bases). V shed 4 bases and J shed 1 base, with 11 bases lying between them. Germline V gene lookup returns CDR1 SGHRS and CDR2 YFSETQ. The CDR3 runs to 14 residues. The CDR3 spells CASSTGRGQETQYF. The CDR3 region has the DNA TGCGCCAGCAGCACTGGACGGGGCCAAGAGACCCAGTACTTC.

The chain uses TRBV18 and TRBJ1-3; TRBD1 is a possible D gene (5 bases). The germline gives CDR1 KGHSH, CDR2 LQKENI. The CDR3 runs to 16 residues. V lost 3 bases and J 0 bases, leaving 12 bases between the germline ends. The CDR3, as DNA: TGTGCCAGCTCACCCTCCAGGGCAAGCTCTGGAAACACCATATATTTT. The encoded protein is CASSPSRASSGNTIYF.

The V and J genes are TRBV5-1 and TRBJ2-1; D assignment may be TRBD1 or TRBD2 (6 bases each). V was pared by 9 bases and J by 4 bases, with 26 bases between. Germline values: CDR1 SGHRS, CDR2 YFSETQ. The CDR3 contains 17 residues. CDR3 region: CATSRGGTTRIYNEQFF. The CDR3 DNA follows: TGCGCCACCTCCCGGGGCGGGACAACCCGTATATACAATGAGCAGTTCTTC.

This clone has at least ten counts. The chain is built from TRBV5-4 and TRBJ2-2, with a tentative D call TRBD1 (5 bases). Trimming pared 0 bases from V and 1 base from J, leaving 10 bases between. The CDR3 consists of 16 residues. The germline gives CDR1 SGHNT, CDR2 YYREEE (reference sequence). CDR3 in amino acids: CASSLATTVNTGELFF. In DNA, the CDR3 is TGTGCCAGCAGCTTGGCGACGACAGTGAACACCGGGGAGCTGTTTTTT.

This chain joins TRBV27 and TRBJ1-5; maybe TRBD1 (5 bases). CDR1 and CDR2 from the germline V gene are MNHEY and SMNVEV (reference sequence). Trimming removed 5 bases at V and 4 bases at J, with 18 bases between. The CDR3 sequence is 16 residues long. The CDR3 bases are TGTGCCAGCAGTCCGGACCGCTGGGGGACTAATCAGCCCCAGCATTTT. Its translation: CASSPDRWGTNQPQHF.

The DNA for the CDR3 is TGTGCCAGCAGCGCCGGGACAGGTGTTTATAGCAATCAGCCCCAGCATTTT. It specifies CASSAGTGVYSNQPQHF. The chain is built from TRBV2 and TRBJ1-5, with 8 bases identical to TRBD1. This CDR3 spans 17 amino acids. V lost 6 bases and J lost 0; bases outside the gene matches: 10. From germline, CDR1 is SNHLY and CDR2 FYNNEI.

This clone was counted many times. The V and J genes are TRBV5-6 and TRBJ1-2; weak D call: TRBD1 (6 bases). Germline V gene sequence: CDR1 SGHDT, CDR2 YYEEEE. The CDR3 extends over 14 amino acids. V lost 5 bases and J lost 6, with 17 bases in between. CDR3 region: CASRNTGYRNGYTF. CDR3 bases: TGTGCCAGCAGAAATACAGGGTATAGGAATGGCTACACCTTC.

CDR3 DNA: TGTGCCAGCAGTTACTCGTTCAGCAATCCCTACGAGCAGTACTTC. This gives the protein CASSYSFSNPYEQYF. V usage is TRBV6-5 and J usage is TRBJ2-5; D call uncertain. The DNA end is a closer match to TRBJ2-7, so the J assignment may be wrong. Germline CDR1 reads MNHEY; CDR2 reads SVGAGI. The CDR3 spans 15 residues.

The chain has TRBV4-2 and TRBJ1-5; no clear D. V was shortened by 5 bases and J by 5 bases, with 7 bases between the two germline ends. Germline V gene lookup returns CDR1 LGHNA and CDR2 YNFKEQ. CDR3 length equals 12 residues. The CDR3 DNA sequence: TGTGCCAGCAGCTTGGGGTATCAGCCCCAGCATTTT. This codes for CASSLGYQPQHF.

The genes are TRBV5-1 and TRBJ1-2; no reliable D call. Trimming shortened V by 0 bases and J by 8 bases, and 11 bases separated the two germline ends. The germline CDR1 and CDR2 sequences are SGHRS and YFSETQ. The CDR3 extends over 13 amino acids. The DNA of the CDR3 is TGCGCCAGCAGCTTGGAAGCCCCCGGCGGCTACACCTTC. It yields the protein CASSLEAPGGYTF.

This clone ranks as medium-sized. The chain recombines TRBV5-1 with TRBJ1-2; 8 bases line up with TRBD1. There are 14 residues in the CDR3. J gave up 2 bases and V 5 bases, and 5 bases lay outside the gene matches. Germline V gene sequence: CDR1 SGHRS, CDR2 YFSETQ. Here the CDR3 reads CASSSSGGNYGYTF. The CDR3 DNA is TGCGCCAGCAGTTCCTCAGGGGGCAACTATGGCTACACCTTC.

The V call is TRBV10-3, the J call TRBJ2-3; 10 positions agree with TRBD2. This CDR3 has 15 amino acids. Germline CDR1 is ENHRY and CDR2 is SYGVKD. Unmatched junction bases numbered 5, after V lost 4 bases and J lost 4 bases. The CDR3 is CAISGQAGGPDTQYF. As DNA, the CDR3 is TGTGCCATCAGTGGGCAAGCGGGAGGGCCAGATACGCAGTATTTT.

The chain recombines TRBV2 with TRBJ2-2; TRBD2 matches 13 bases. Germline V CDR1 and CDR2: SNHLY, FYNNEI. With V trimmed by 6 bases and J by 6 bases, 4 bases remained unmatched. The CDR3 is 15 amino acids. In nucleotides, the CDR3 is TGTGCCAGCAGGACTAGCGGGGGGCGGGCCGGGGAGCTGTTTTTT. Amino acids: CASRTSGGRAGELFF.